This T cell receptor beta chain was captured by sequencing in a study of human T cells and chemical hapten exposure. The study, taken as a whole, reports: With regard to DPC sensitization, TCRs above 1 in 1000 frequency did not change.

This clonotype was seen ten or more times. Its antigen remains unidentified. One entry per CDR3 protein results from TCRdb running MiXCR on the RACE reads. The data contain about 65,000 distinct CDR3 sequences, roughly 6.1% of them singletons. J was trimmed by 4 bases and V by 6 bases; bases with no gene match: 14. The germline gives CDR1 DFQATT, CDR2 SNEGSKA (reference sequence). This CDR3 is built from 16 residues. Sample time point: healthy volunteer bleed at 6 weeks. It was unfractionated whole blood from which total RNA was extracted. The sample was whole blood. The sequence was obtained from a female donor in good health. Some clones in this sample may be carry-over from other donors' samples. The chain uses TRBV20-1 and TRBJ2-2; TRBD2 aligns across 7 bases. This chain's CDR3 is CSARKGRERITGELFF. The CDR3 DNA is TGCAGTGCCAGAAAGGGGCGGGAGCGGATCACCGGGGAGCTGTTTTTT.